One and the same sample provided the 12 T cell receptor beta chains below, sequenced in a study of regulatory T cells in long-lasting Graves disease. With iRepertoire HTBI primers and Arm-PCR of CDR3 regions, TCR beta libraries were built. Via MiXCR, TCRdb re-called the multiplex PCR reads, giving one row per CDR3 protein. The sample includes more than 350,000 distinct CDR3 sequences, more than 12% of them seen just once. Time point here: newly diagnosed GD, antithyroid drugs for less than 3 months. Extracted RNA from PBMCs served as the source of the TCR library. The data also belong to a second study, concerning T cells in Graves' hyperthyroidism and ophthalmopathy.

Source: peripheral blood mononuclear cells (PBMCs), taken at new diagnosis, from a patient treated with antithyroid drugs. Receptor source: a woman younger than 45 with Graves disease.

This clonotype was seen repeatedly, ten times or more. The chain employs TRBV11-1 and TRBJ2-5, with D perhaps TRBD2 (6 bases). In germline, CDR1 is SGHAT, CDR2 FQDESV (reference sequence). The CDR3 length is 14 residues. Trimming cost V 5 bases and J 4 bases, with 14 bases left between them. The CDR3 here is CASSPGTLVETQYF. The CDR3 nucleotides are TGTGCCAGCAGCCCCGGGACTCTCGTAGAGACCCAGTACTTC.

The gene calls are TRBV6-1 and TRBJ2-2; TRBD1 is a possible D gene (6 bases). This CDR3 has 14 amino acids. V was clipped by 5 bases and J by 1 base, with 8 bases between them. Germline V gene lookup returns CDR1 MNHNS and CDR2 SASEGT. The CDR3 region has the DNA TGTGCCAGCAGTAAAGGGGGGAACACCGGGGAGCTGTTTTTT. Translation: CASSKGGNTGELFF.

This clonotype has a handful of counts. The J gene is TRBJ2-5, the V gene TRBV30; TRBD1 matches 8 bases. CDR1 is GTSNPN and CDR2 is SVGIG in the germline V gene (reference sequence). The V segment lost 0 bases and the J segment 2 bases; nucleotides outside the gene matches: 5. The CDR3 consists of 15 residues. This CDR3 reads CAWSVGQAPQETQYF. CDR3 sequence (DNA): TGTGCCTGGAGTGTGGGACAGGCCCCTCAAGAGACCCAGTACTTC.

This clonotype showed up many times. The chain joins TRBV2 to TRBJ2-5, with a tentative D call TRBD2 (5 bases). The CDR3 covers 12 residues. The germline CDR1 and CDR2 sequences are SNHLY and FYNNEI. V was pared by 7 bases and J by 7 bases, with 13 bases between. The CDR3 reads CASKGSRGTQYF. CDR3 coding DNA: TGTGCCAGCAAGGGATCACGGGGGACCCAGTACTTC.

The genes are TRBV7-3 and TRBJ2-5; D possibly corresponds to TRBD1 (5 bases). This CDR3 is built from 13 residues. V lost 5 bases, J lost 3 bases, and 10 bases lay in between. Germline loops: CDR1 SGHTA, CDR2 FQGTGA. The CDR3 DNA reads TGTGCCAGCAGCCAGGGCTCAGAAGAGACCCAGTACTTC. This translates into CASSQGSEETQYF.

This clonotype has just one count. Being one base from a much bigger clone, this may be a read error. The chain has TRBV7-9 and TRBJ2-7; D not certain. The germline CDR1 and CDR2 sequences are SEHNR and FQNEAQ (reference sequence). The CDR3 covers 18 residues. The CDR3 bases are TGTGCCAGCAGCTTTGCGGTCAGTGCTTGGTCGTTTCACTACGGGCAGTACTTC. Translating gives CASSFAVSAWSFHYGQYF.

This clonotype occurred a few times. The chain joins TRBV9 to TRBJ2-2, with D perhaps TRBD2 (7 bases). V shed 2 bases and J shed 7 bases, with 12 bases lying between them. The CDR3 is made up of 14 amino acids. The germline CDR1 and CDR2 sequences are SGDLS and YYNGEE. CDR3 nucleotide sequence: TGTGCCAGCAGCGTGGAGGGGGGGTTCGGGGAGCTGTTTTTT. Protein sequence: CASSVEGGFGELFF.

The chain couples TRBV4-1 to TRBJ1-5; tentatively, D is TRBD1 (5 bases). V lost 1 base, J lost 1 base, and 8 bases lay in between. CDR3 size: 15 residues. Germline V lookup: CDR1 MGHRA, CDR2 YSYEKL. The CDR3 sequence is CASSQGGASNQPQHF. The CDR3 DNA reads TGCGCCAGCAGCCAAGGAGGGGCGAGCAATCAGCCCCAGCATTTT.

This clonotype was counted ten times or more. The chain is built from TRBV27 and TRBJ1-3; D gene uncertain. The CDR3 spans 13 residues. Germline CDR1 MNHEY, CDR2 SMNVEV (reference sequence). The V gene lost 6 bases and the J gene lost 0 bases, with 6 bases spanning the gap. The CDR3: CASRLNSGNTIYF. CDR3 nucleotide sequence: TGTGCCAGCAGATTGAACTCTGGAAACACCATATATTTT.

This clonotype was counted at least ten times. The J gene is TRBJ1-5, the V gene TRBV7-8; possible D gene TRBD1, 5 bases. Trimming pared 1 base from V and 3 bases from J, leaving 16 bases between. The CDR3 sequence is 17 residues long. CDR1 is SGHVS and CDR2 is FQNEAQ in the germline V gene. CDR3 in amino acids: CASSLVSSRGTNQPQHF. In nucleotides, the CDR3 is TGTGCCAGCAGCTTAGTATCATCGCGGGGGACCAATCAGCCCCAGCATTTT. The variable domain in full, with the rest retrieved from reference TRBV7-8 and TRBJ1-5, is GAGVSQSPRYKVAKRGQDVALRCDPISGHVSLFWYQQALGQGPEFLTYFQNEAQLDKSGLPSDRFFAERPEGSVSTLKIQRTQQEDSAVYLCASSLVSSRGTNQPQHFGDGTRLSIL.

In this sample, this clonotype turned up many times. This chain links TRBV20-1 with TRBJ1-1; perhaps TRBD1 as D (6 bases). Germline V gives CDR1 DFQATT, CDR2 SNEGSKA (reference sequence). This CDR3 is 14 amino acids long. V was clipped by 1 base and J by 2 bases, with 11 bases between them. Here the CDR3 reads CSARAPGENTEAFF. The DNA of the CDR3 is TGCAGTGCTAGAGCGCCAGGGGAAAACACTGAAGCTTTCTTT.

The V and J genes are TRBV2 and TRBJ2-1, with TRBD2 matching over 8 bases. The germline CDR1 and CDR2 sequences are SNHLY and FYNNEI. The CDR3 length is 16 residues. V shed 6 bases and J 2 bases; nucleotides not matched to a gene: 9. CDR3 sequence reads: CASRGTSPPPYNEQFF. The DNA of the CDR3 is TGTGCCAGCAGGGGGACTAGTCCTCCGCCCTACAATGAGCAGTTCTTC.